Shown below are 30 T cell receptor beta chains from a single sample sequenced in a study of tumor-infiltrating lymphocytes in primary liver carcinoma. Unsorted bulk tissue of about 18-34 mg yielded co-extracted RNA and DNA. Researchers generated TCR beta cDNA from about 500 ng of total RNA, relying on a constant-region primer. It was through three nested multiplex PCR rounds of slightly modified ARM-PCR that TCR beta libraries arose. Running roughly 10 cycles apiece, the first two PCR rounds relied on TRBV1-TRBV30 forward primers together with a C-beta reverse primer. TCRdb re-called the multiplex PCR reads with MiXCR, one entry per CDR3 protein. The table has roughly 190,000 distinct CDR3 sequences, about 82% seen once. Source material: tumor tissue from primary liver carcinoma. The source of these receptors is a man in his forties with primary liver carcinoma and hepatitis B virus infection.

This clonotype has a handful of counts. A read error may produce the germline difference seen at one junction end. This rearrangement joins TRBV4-3 to TRBJ1-2, with D unresolved. The germline V gene has CDR1 LGHNA and CDR2 YSLEER. CDR3 length: 14 amino acids. DNA of the CDR3: TGTGCCAGCAGCCAGGAAGTATGGTCTCGGGGCTACACCTTC. Amino acid sequence: CASSQEVWSRGYTF.

Remarks on this clonotype: The germline gene is not matched at one end of the junction; a read error may be the cause. J is TRBJ2-7 and V is TRBV12-3 or TRBV12-4, with D possibly matching TRBD2 (5 bases). The CDR3 extends over 17 amino acids. The CDR3 sequence: CASSLEWWERVRYGQYF. Here the CDR3 DNA reads TGTGCCAGCAGTTTAGAATGGTGGGAGAGGGTAAGATACGGGCAGTACTTC.

The rearrangement links TRBV4-2 to TRBJ2-7, with 10 bases fitting TRBD1. This CDR3 is 17 amino acids long. Losses at the gene ends were 11 bases for V and 7 bases for J; bases not matched to a gene: 23. Germline CDR1 reads LGHNA; CDR2 reads YNFKEQ. The chain's CDR3 is CAASQERLETGGWEQYF. Written as DNA, the CDR3 is TGTGCCGCCAGCCAAGAGAGGCTCGAGACAGGGGGCTGGGAGCAGTACTTC.

This clonotype was picked up one time. The missing conserved phenylalanine or tryptophan at the end of this CDR3 makes a read error likely. The chain uses TRBV11-1 and TRBJ2-3; 11 bases align to TRBD2. The CDR3 covers 17 residues. Germline values: CDR1 SGHAT, CDR2 FQDESV (reference sequence). This chain's CDR3 is CASRLARTSGSSDTQYC. CDR3 coding DNA: TGTGCCAGCAGGTTAGCTCGGACTAGCGGGTCCTCAGATACGCAGTATTGT.

With respect to this clonotype: One junction end disagrees with the germline gene, perhaps due to a read error. The chain joins TRBV29-1 to TRBJ2-7, with a tentative D call TRBD2 (5 bases). Germline CDR1 is SQVTM and CDR2 is ANQGSEA. The CDR3 runs 13 residues. The CDR3 sequence is CSVFGITFYEHYF. Written as DNA, the CDR3 is TGCAGCGTTTTCGGGATTACTTTCTACGAGCATTACTTC.

As concerns this clonotype: An end of the junction does not agree with germline; a read error may underlie this. The rearrangement links TRBV11-2 to TRBJ2-3; unclear D gene. The CDR3 extends over 14 amino acids. Germline V gene lookup returns CDR1 SGHAT and CDR2 FQNNGV. As DNA, the CDR3 is TGTGCCACCAGTCCCCCGGGCCGGGCATATACGCAATATTTT. Its protein product is CATSPPGRAYTQYF.

The chain employs TRBV6-6 and TRBJ1-2, with 9 bases fitting TRBD1. CDR1 is MNHNY and CDR2 is SVGAGI in the germline V gene (reference sequence). V gave up 8 bases and J gave up 8 bases; unmatched junction bases: 12. CDR3 length equals 14 residues. CDR3: CASRPTGGGEGYTF. The CDR3 DNA reads as TGTGCCAGCCGACCTACAGGGGGCGGGGAAGGCTACACCTTC.

A note on this clonotype: A read error may produce the germline difference seen at one junction end. The chain is built from TRBV29-1 and TRBJ2-1; 9 bases align to TRBD2. This CDR3 is 15 amino acids long. In germline, CDR1 is SQVTM, CDR2 ANQGSEA. In DNA form, the CDR3 reads TGCAGCGTTGATTCTCGGCGGGAGGGCTACGATGAGCAGTTCTTT. It yields the protein CSVDSRREGYDEQFF.

Notes on this clonotype: A much larger clone sits a single nucleotide away, making a read error possible. The chain employs TRBV7-9 and TRBJ2-7; tentatively, D is TRBD1 (7 bases). V shed 10 bases and J shed 5 bases, with 18 bases lying between them. The CDR3 is made up of 13 amino acids. Germline-derived CDR1 and CDR2 are SEHNR and FQNEAQ (reference sequence). The CDR3 nucleotides read TGTGCCACCCTCGAAGGGGGCGGGGACGAGCAGTACTTC. Translated, it gives CATLEGGGDEQYF. The full variable domain, with the rest looked up from reference TRBV7-9 and TRBJ2-7, is DTGVSQNPRHKITKRGQNVTFRCDPISEHNRLYWYRQTLGQGPEFLTYFQNEAQLEKSRLLSDRFSAERPKGSFSTLEIQRTEQGDSAMYLCATLEGGGDEQYFGPGTRLTVT.

The V call is TRBV15, the J call TRBJ2-2, with D possibly TRBD2 on 5 matching bases. The CDR3 consists of 17 residues. Between the trimmed V and J ends, which lost 5 bases and 1 base, there was a span of 17 bases. The V gene's germline CDR1 is LNHNV and CDR2 YYDKDF (reference sequence). DNA for the CDR3: TGTGCCACCAGCGTAAGACCTAGAGGGTGGAACACCGGGGAGCTGTTTTTT. Protein: CATSVRPRGWNTGELFF.

Comment on this clonotype: One end of the junction is discordant with germline, which a read error may explain. The chain is built from TRBV12-3 or TRBV12-4 and TRBJ1-1; the D gene is possibly TRBD1 (5 bases). This CDR3 is 14 amino acids long. The CDR3, as DNA: TGTGCCAGCATTCACCCCAGGGCAGGCACTGGAGCTTTCTTT. Translation gives CASIHPRAGTGAFF.

Concerning this clonotype itself: Since the CDR3 does not end with the conserved phenylalanine or tryptophan, this likely comes from a read error. J is TRBJ2-2 and V is TRBV29-1, with 9 nucleotides matching TRBD2. The V and J ends lost 4 bases and 14 bases, in that order; junction bases with no gene match: 17. Germline V gene data show CDR1 as SQVTM and CDR2 as ANQGSEA. The CDR3 contains 15 residues. The CDR3 nucleotides are TGCAGCGTTGGGACTAGCGCGGCGAACACCCAGGACCTGTTTCTT. It yields the protein CSVGTSAANTQDLFL.

This chain links TRBV14 with TRBJ2-3; D unresolved. The CDR3 has 13 residues. Deletions cut 4 bases from V and 15 bases from J, with 20 bases between. CDR1 is SGHDN, CDR2 FVKESK, per germline. The CDR3 sequence: CASSRGYTDTPYF. The CDR3 nucleotides read TGTGCCAGCAGCCGAGGTTACACAGATACGCCATATTTT.

With respect to this clonotype: The conserved closing phenylalanine or tryptophan is absent in this CDR3, likely reflecting a read error. The rearrangement joins TRBV6-2 or TRBV6-3 to TRBJ2-7; no clear D gene. Trimming left V 3 bases short and J 9 bases short, with 15 bases between. CDR1 and CDR2 (germline): MNHEY, SVGEGT. CDR3 size: 13 residues. This chain's CDR3 is CASSYEVPYWQYI. The CDR3 nucleotides are TGTGCCAGCAGTTATGAGGTACCCTACTGGCAGTACATC.

This chain connects TRBV11-2 to TRBJ2-1, with 7 nucleotides matching TRBD2. The J segment lost 15 bases and the V segment lost 0 bases, leaving 17 bases of the junction unmatched. CDR1 and CDR2 (germline): SGHAT, FQNNGV. The CDR3 has 16 residues. In nucleotides, the CDR3 is TGTGCCAGCAGCTTAGATTCGCTAGCGGACCGGAGGGATGGGTTCTTC. Its protein is CASSLDSLADRRDGFF.

The chain has TRBV6-1 and TRBJ2-7, with TRBD2 as a possible D gene (6 bases). CDR1 and CDR2 (germline): MNHNS, SASEGT. This CDR3 is 17 amino acids long. V lost 3 bases to trimming and J lost 4 bases, with 22 bases between them. This CDR3 is CASSEVRAEGTSYEQYF. DNA of the CDR3: TGTGCCAGCAGTGAGGTTCGGGCGGAAGGGACTTCATACGAGCAGTACTTC.

The sample holds a few counts of this clonotype. This may be a read error, as it is one base from a much larger clone. The V gene is TRBV5-4, the J gene TRBJ2-3; 8 bases are a match to TRBD2. This CDR3 is built from 17 residues. CDR1 is SGHNT and CDR2 is YYREEE in the germline V gene (reference sequence). Trimming took 4 bases from V and 6 from J; bases not matched to a gene: 16. CDR3 DNA: TGTGCCAGCAGCCCGGGGACTAGAGGGATAGCTCAGGATACGCAGTATTTT. Translating it yields CASSPGTRGIAQDTQYF. Looking up the rest from reference TRBV5-4 and TRBJ2-3 gives the full variable domain: ETGVTQSPTHLIKTRGQQVTLRCSSQSGHNTVSWYQQALGQGPQFIFQYYREEENGRGNFPPRFSGLQFPNYSSELNVNALELDDSALYLCASSPGTRGIAQDTQYFGPGTRLTVL.

A note on this clonotype: Being one base from a much bigger clone, this may be a read error. The gene calls are TRBV28 and TRBJ2-5, with D maybe TRBD2 (5 bases). CDR1 is MDHEN, CDR2 SYDVKM, per germline. Trimming stripped 7 bases from V and 6 bases from J, with 18 bases between. The CDR3 consists of 14 residues. CDR3 loop: CASMQSGDHKTQYF. The CDR3 DNA reads TGTGCCAGCATGCAAAGCGGAGACCACAAGACCCAGTACTTC.

This clonotype was seen only a few times. A single base separates this from a much larger clone, so it may be a read error. V usage is TRBV4-1 and J usage is TRBJ2-1, with D tentatively TRBD2 (6 bases). The V and J ends lost 1 base and 14 bases respectively, with 15 bases between them. CDR3 size: 13 residues. The V gene's germline CDR1 is MGHRA and CDR2 YSYEKL. The CDR3 nucleotides are TGCGCCAGCAGCCAAGGAGATACGGGAGTGGAGTTCTTC. It translates to CASSQGDTGVEFF.

In regard to this clonotype: As the CDR3 is not closed by the conserved phenylalanine or tryptophan, this likely results from a read error. The DNA is left out, because the CDR3 cannot be placed on it with certainty; the CDR3 is given as TCRdb lists it. The CDR3 sequence is CSVEADRGRTETQYS. The rearrangement joins TRBV29-1 to TRBJ2-5; whether TRBD1, the table's D call, matches the DNA was not checked. The CDR3 spans 15 residues, counting both ends. The germline V gene has CDR1 SQVTM and CDR2 ANQGSEA.

The gene calls are TRBV5-5 and TRBJ1-6; D remains unclear. In germline, CDR1 is SGHKS, CDR2 YYEKEE (reference sequence). Between the trimmed V and J ends, which lost 5 bases and 7 bases, there was a span of 10 bases. The CDR3 sequence is 13 residues long. In DNA, the CDR3 is TGTGCCAGCAGGTTACGAGGGAATTCACCCCTCCACTTT. Its translation is CASRLRGNSPLHF.

The CDR3 is CASSGRDLTSTDTQYF. The CDR3 region has the DNA TGTGCCAGCAGTGGGCGGGACCTCACTAGCACAGATACGCAGTATTTT. The V gene is TRBV28, the J gene TRBJ2-3; perhaps TRBD2 as D (6 bases). The CDR3 consists of 16 residues. V was clipped by 5 bases and J by 0 bases, with 15 bases between them. The germline V gene has CDR1 MDHEN and CDR2 SYDVKM.

The chain links TRBV29-1 to TRBJ2-3; possible D gene TRBD2, 5 bases. Germline CDR1 SQVTM, CDR2 ANQGSEA. CDR3 length equals 14 residues. CDR3 region: CRAEGCGSTDTQYF. DNA for the CDR3: TGCAGAGCTGAGGGTTGCGGAAGTACAGATACGCAGTATTTT.

The chain has TRBV5-4 and TRBJ2-3; unclear D gene. Trimming left V 2 bases short and J 2 bases short, with 3 bases between. The CDR3 spans 12 residues. The germline CDR1 and CDR2 sequences are SGHNT and YYREEE (reference sequence). CDR3 protein: CASSLHTDTQYF. The CDR3 region has the DNA TGTGCCAGCAGCTTACACACAGATACGCAGTATTTT.

This clonotype is a singleton in its sample. Germline is not matched at one junction end, which may reflect a read error. The CDR3: CTSNQGSSSGRETQYF. As DNA, the CDR3 is TGCACCAGCAACCAAGGGTCGTCTAGCGGGAGAGAGACCCAGTACTTC. The chain joins TRBV4-1 to TRBJ2-5; 10 nucleotides align to TRBD2. Germline values: CDR1 MGHRA, CDR2 YSYEKL. This CDR3 region has 16 residues.

The chain recombines TRBV6-2 or TRBV6-3 with TRBJ2-1; D is unresolved. V lost 2 bases to trimming and J lost 3 bases, with 11 bases between them. Germline CDR1 is MNHEY and CDR2 is SVGEGT. This CDR3 has 15 amino acids. CDR3 loop: CASSYRRDGYNEQFF. CDR3 nucleotides: TGTGCCAGCAGTTACCGGCGAGATGGCTACAATGAGCAGTTCTTC.

Only one count was recorded for this clonotype. No conserved phenylalanine or tryptophan ends this CDR3, so it is likely a read error. The V call is TRBV6-1, the J call TRBJ1-4; D is undetermined. CDR3 size: 14 residues. Trimming stripped 9 bases from V and 0 bases from J, with 11 bases between. From germline, CDR1 is MNHNS and CDR2 SASEGT. The CDR3 loop is CARDIGTTNEKLFL. CDR3 nucleotides: TGTGCCAGAGATATCGGTACAACTAATGAAAAACTGTTTCTT.

Worth noting for this clonotype: One end of the junction varies from germline; a read error may be responsible. The chain is built from TRBV6-1 and TRBJ2-1; D is possibly TRBD2 (6 bases). Looked up from germline, CDR1 is MNHNS and CDR2 is SASEGT. This CDR3 spans 15 amino acids. The CDR3 DNA reads as TGTGCCAGCGGATCCGGGACCATATCTAGCGATGAGCAGTTTTTC. This codes for CASGSGTISSDEQFF.

On this clonotype itself: A read error is likely, as this CDR3 ends without the conserved phenylalanine or tryptophan. This chain links TRBV29-1 with TRBJ2-4; TRBD1 aligns across 9 bases. CDR3 length: 14 residues. Germline V gene sequence: CDR1 SQVTM, CDR2 ANQGSEA. The CDR3 spells CSVRVTGGEGVQYS. The CDR3 DNA sequence: TGCAGTGTACGAGTTACAGGGGGCGAGGGCGTGCAGTACTCC.

Note on this clonotype: This CDR3 is missing its conserved last phenylalanine or tryptophan, likely due to a read error. This chain uses TRBV4-1 with TRBJ2-3, with D hard to call. V gave up 3 bases and J gave up 2 bases, with 6 bases separating them. Germline V CDR1 and CDR2: MGHRA, YSYEKL. CDR3 size: 13 residues. Here the CDR3 DNA reads TGCGCCAGCAGCCAGGTTTTCACAGATACGCAGTATTAT. The encoded protein is CASSQVFTDTQYY.